Sequencing of this T cell receptor (beta chain) was carried out in a study of regulatory T cells in long-lasting Graves disease. The time point is: persistent/refractory GD, antithyroid drugs over 5 years with positive TRAb. There was RNA extracted from PBMCs, and the TCR library was made from it. Looked up from germline, CDR1 is SGHRS and CDR2 is YFSETQ. Losses at the gene ends were 2 bases for V and 4 bases for J; bases not matched to a gene: 5. The CDR3 extends over 16 amino acids. To make TCR beta libraries, researchers used iRepertoire HTBI primers and Arm-PCR of CDR3 regions. TCRdb reanalysed the multiplex PCR reads using MiXCR and keeps one entry per CDR3 protein. The sample lists about 470,000 distinct CDR3 sequences, roughly 21% occurring once. Only a few counts were recorded for this clonotype.

Here the sequenced sample was peripheral blood mononuclear cells (PBMCs), taken when the disease was refractory, from a patient treated with antithyroid drugs. The V and J genes are TRBV5-1 and TRBJ1-6; 8 bases fit TRBD1. The receptor's source is a female donor with Graves disease. The DNA of the CDR3 is TGCGCCAGCAGCTTAACGGGACAGGATTATAATTCACCCCTCCACTTT. It specifies CASSLTGQDYNSPLHF.